This T cell receptor (beta chain) originates from a study of T-cell reconstitution after alpha-beta-depleted transplantation in children (dated by TCRdb to 2015 to 2016). Regarding the study in general: Using TCR repertoire profiling, the study followed T-cell immune reconstitution in a quantitative way in children after TCRalphabeta/CD19-depleted allogeneic hematopoietic cell transplantation. Summary of the overall study and its limitations: The frequencies of hyperexpanded clones fell over the following months, and after one year, T-cell counts and TCRbeta diversity were mostly attributed to newly produced T cells. The apparently early alphabetaT-cell count recovery about two months after transplant was reportedly dependent on only several hundred rapidly expanded clones derived from non-depleted graft cells. In some patients, the high TCRbeta diversity seen at day 60 was put down to recipient T cells and intrathymic progenitors that had survived conditioning.

The library came from PCR. Data came from an Illumina HiSeq 2500. TCR library preparation used molecular barcoding, with unique molecular identifiers applied to normalize quantification of the TCRbeta repertoire. TCRdb redid the processing of the public reads, applying fastp at Q25 and MiXCR, and retained in-frame beta chains. Each entry merges the rows of one CDR3 protein and shows their most common DNA and genes. This sample comprises about 240,000 distinct CDR3 sequences, about 26% of them detected only once. Approximately 2.5% of the sample belongs to the ten largest clones. Points on this clonotype: Its antigen remains undetermined. Base qualities are not at hand, and no much larger clone is one base apart.

Sample treatment or condition, as interpreted from the label and publication: allogeneic hematopoietic cell transplantation with graft depleted of TCRalphabeta T cells and CD19 B cells. TCRalphabeta/CD19-depleted allogeneic hematopoietic cell grafts were given to the transplant recipients, all of whom were children. The specimen comprised PBMCs, sampled before TCRalphabeta/CD19-depleted stem cell transplant. The receptor comes from a girl aged 2-10 years with Fanconi anemia, due to receive a stem cell transplant.

The CDR3 in this case is CASSPRGSGRKHEQYF. The nucleotide sequence is given as TGTGCCAGCAGTCCCCGGGGGAGCGGGAGAAAACACGAGCAGTACTTC. The chain is assembled from TRBV28 and TRBJ2-7; TRBD2 fits 8 bases in the junction. V is pruned by 5 bases and J by 5 bases, leaving 14 bases of the junction without a gene match. Taken from cysteine to phenylalanine, the CDR3 has 16 residues. The entry retains the CDR3 DNA only, 48 bases that are in frame from base 1. The CDR1 and CDR2 encoded by the germline V gene are MDHEN and SYDVKM.